The clone carrying this T cell receptor beta chain was seen a handful of times. Antigen unknown. Germline V CDR1 and CDR2: ENHRY, SYGVKD. This CDR3 comprises 12 residues. Trimming removed 5 bases from V and 2 bases from J, with 5 bases in between. This entry is derived from a study of post-analysis software for immune sequencing data. In the study overall: Disease courses included relapsing-remitting, secondary progressive and progressive-relapsing multiple sclerosis.

Prepared TCR beta cDNA libraries contained unique molecular identifiers. Each sample of roughly 0.9 to 11 million input T cells yielded roughly 500,000 cDNA molecules, so each molecule approximated one T cell. TCRdb passed the PCR reads through MiXCR, listing each CDR3 protein once. The table has about 460,000 distinct CDR3 sequences, around 40% seen once. General study results and limits: Significantly lower normalized Chao1 diversity was seen in multiple sclerosis patients than in controls. Among five TRBV segments more frequent in patients than controls were TRBV5-6, TRBV5-1 and TRBV20-1. With F measure, samples from one preparation batch clustered together strongly.

This sequence was found in a girl aged 5 to 17 with multiple sclerosis. The sample taken for sequencing was blood. The chain employs TRBV10-3 and TRBJ2-3; D gene uncertain. The CDR3 is CAISSDTDTQYF. CDR3 nucleotides: TGTGCCATCAGTAGTGACACAGATACGCAGTATTTT.